This T cell receptor (beta chain) comes out of a study of tumor-infiltrating lymphocytes in primary liver carcinoma. Germline assignment: CDR1 LGHNA and CDR2 YSLEER. The CDR3 runs to 14 residues. Synthesis of TCR beta cDNA was carried out from approximately 0.55 ug total RNA with a constant-region primer. Library construction for TCR beta comprised three nested multiplex PCR rounds performed with slightly modified ARM-PCR. Primers for the first two PCR rounds were TRBV1-TRBV30 forward primers and a C-beta reverse primer (about 9 cycles per round). Via MiXCR, TCRdb re-called the multiplex PCR reads, giving one row per CDR3 protein. The table shows fewer than 350,000 distinct CDR3 sequences, with approximately 64% occurring only once. As to this clonotype: At one end the junction does not follow the germline gene, possibly because of a read error.

Germline DNA was extracted alongside blood RNA, which was obtained from unsorted whole blood. This receptor was obtained from a middle-aged man with primary liver carcinoma and hepatitis B virus infection. What was sequenced was peripheral blood. The chain employs TRBV4-3 and TRBJ2-7; TRBD2 is a possible D gene (7 bases). Written as DNA, the CDR3 is TGTGCCAGCGGCCAAGAGGGGGGGATGGGCGAGCAGTACTTC. Amino acid sequence: CASGQEGGMGEQYF.